Presented here are 14 T cell receptor beta chains from one specimen sequenced in a study of blood T cell repertoires in COVID-19. Profiling relied on immunoSEQ multiplex PCR, and the TCRdb table lists in-frame clones only, not all of them. This sample carries approximately 250,000 clones, over 80% of them seen once, and the ten largest clones take more than 5%. The sequenced material came from peripheral blood. The receptors stem from a human donor in a cohort sampled during active COVID-19.

In this sample, this clone turned up a few times. The chain couples TRBV11-3 to TRBJ2-7, with 8 bases fitting TRBD1. Trimming cost V 5 bases and J 1 base; bases outside gene matches: 7. Germline CDR1 and CDR2: SGHNT and YENEEA. CDR3 length equals 15 residues. Here the CDR3 DNA reads TGTGCCAGCAGCCCTGGGACAGGTCCTTCCTACGAGCAGTACTTC. Its translation is CASSPGTGPSYEQYF. Based on the CDR3 plus reference TRBV11-3 and TRBJ2-7, the full variable domain is EAGVVQSPRYKIIEKKQPVAFWCNPISGHNTLYWYLQNLGQGPELLIRYENEEAVDDSQLPKDRFSAERLKGVDSTLKIQPAELGDSAVYLCASSPGTGPSYEQYFGPGTRLTVT.

V and J are TRBV7-3 and TRBJ2-2; weak D call: TRBD2 (6 bases). This CDR3 is 18 amino acids long. Germline CDR1 SGHTA, CDR2 FQGTGA. V was clipped by 0 bases and J by 0 bases, with 14 bases between them. Here the CDR3 reads CASSLTWIRGANTGELFF. CDR3 DNA sequence: TGTGCCAGCAGCTTAACTTGGATCCGCGGGGCGAACACCGGGGAGCTGTTTTTT.

The J gene is TRBJ1-1, the V gene TRBV6-5; D is unresolved. V lost 0 bases and J lost 2, with 10 bases in between. The CDR3 consists of 15 residues. Germline V gene lookup returns CDR1 MNHEY and CDR2 SVGAGI. CDR3 bases: TGTGCCAGCAGTTACTCATCGGGATTAAACACTGAAGCTTTCTTT. Its protein is CASSYSSGLNTEAFF.

The chain is built from TRBV7-6 and TRBJ1-6, with TRBD1 identical over 8 bases. The length of the CDR3 is 14 residues. Germline lookup yields CDR1 SGHVS and CDR2 FNYEAQ. V shed 3 bases and J 11 bases; nucleotides not matched to a gene: 6. The CDR3 sequence is CASSLADRVTPLHF. DNA for the CDR3: TGTGCCAGCAGCTTGGCGGACAGGGTGACACCCCTCCACTTT.

The chain carries TRBV5-1 and TRBJ2-7; TRBD2 matches at 9 bases. Germline V gene lookup returns CDR1 SGHRS and CDR2 YFSETQ. With 3 bases clipped from V and 1 base from J, the junction kept 5 bases outside the gene matches. The CDR3 runs to 15 residues. CDR3 nucleotides: TGCGCCAGCAGCTGGGGACTAGCTGATTCCTACGAGCAGTACTTC. It translates to CASSWGLADSYEQYF.

In its sample, this clone was seen a few times. The rearrangement joins TRBV10-3 to TRBJ1-2, with TRBD1 matching over 11 bases. CDR1 ENHRY and CDR2 SYGVKD come from the germline V gene. V was clipped by 4 bases and J by 0 bases; unmatched bases: 7. The CDR3 extends over 17 amino acids. CDR3 sequence (DNA): TGTGCCATCAGTGGGACAGGGGGCTTAACCTCTAACTATGGCTACACCTTC. Its translation is CAISGTGGLTSNYGYTF.

This sequence joins TRBV2 and TRBJ2-7, with 8 bases fitting TRBD1. This CDR3 contains 13 residues. Germline CDR1 reads SNHLY; CDR2 reads FYNNEI. With 6 bases clipped from V and 5 bases from J, the junction kept 6 bases outside the gene matches. CDR3 sequence reads: CASSPDRGNEQYF. The DNA for the CDR3 is TGTGCCAGCAGCCCCGACAGGGGCAACGAGCAGTACTTC.

The CDR3 nucleotides are TGCGCCAGCAGCCCCCTAGTGGCAGATACGCAGTATTTT. It yields the protein CASSPLVADTQYF. This chain links TRBV5-1 with TRBJ2-3; no definite D call. Trimming pared 4 bases from V and 4 bases from J, leaving 10 bases between. The CDR3 runs 13 residues. Per the germline V gene, CDR1 is SGHRS and CDR2 is YFSETQ.

This chain links TRBV9 with TRBJ1-4, with no clear D. There are 15 residues in the CDR3. Per germline, CDR1 SGDLS and CDR2 YYNGEE. V was pared by 4 bases and J by 0 bases, with 10 bases between. As DNA, the CDR3 is TGTGCCAGCAGCAGAAACGGAGCAACTAATGAAAAACTGTTTTTT. Its protein is CASSRNGATNEKLFF.

The chain employs TRBV6-6 and TRBJ1-5, with 9 bases that match TRBD1. V trimming: 8 bases; J trimming: 6 bases; junction bases outside the gene matches: 8. Germline lookup yields CDR1 MNHNY and CDR2 SVGAGI (reference sequence). This CDR3 has 14 residues. The CDR3 bases are TGTGCCAGCTGGGGACAGGGAGGAATTCAGCCCCAGCATTTT. Encoded protein: CASWGQGGIQPQHF.

The chain links TRBV5-8 to TRBJ1-4, with D perhaps TRBD1 (5 bases). The V end lost 2 bases, the J end lost 8 bases, and 13 bases lay between the germline ends. The CDR3 length is 14 residues. From germline, CDR1 is SGHTS and CDR2 YDEGEE. The CDR3 sequence is CASSFGRAREKLFF. The CDR3, as DNA: TGTGCCAGCAGCTTCGGCAGGGCGAGGGAAAAACTGTTTTTT.

The chain uses TRBV2 and TRBJ2-1; TRBD2 might be the D (5 bases). Germline CDR1 SNHLY, CDR2 FYNNEI. Trimming took 1 base from V and 13 from J, leaving 8 bases between them. This CDR3 region has 11 residues. The CDR3 DNA is TGTGCCAGCAGTGAAGAGAGGGTTCAGTTCTTC. Residues: CASSEERVQFF.

This clone has only a few counts. The chain couples TRBV7-2 to TRBJ1-5; 11 bases are a match to TRBD1. CDR1 is SGHTA and CDR2 is FQGNSA in the germline V gene. V lost 3 bases and J lost 7; bases outside the gene matches: 14. This CDR3 spans 18 amino acids. CDR3 in DNA: TGTGCCAGCAGCTTGACACCCGAAGTGGGACAGGGGGGGCAGCCCCAGCATTTT. Amino acid sequence: CASSLTPEVGQGGQPQHF.

The rearrangement uses TRBV13 and TRBJ1-1, with D possibly being TRBD1 (6 bases). The CDR3 is 15 amino acids. Germline CDR1 PRHDT, CDR2 FYEKMQ (reference sequence). Trimming took off 5 bases at V and 2 bases at J, with 15 bases between the two ends. The CDR3 DNA is TGTGCCAGCAGCCTCCGCGCGGGGGCTAACACTGAAGCTTTCTTT. This codes for CASSLRAGANTEAFF.